A selection of T cell receptor beta chains follows, all from one sample in a study of CD8 T cells in ankylosing spondylitis. One entry per CDR3 protein results from TCRdb running MiXCR on the 5' RACE reads. The sample has 220,000 or so distinct CDR3 sequences, about 18% seen once; the top ten hold roughly 42%. The sequenced sample consisted of blood, either unsorted or a sorted T cell fraction (not recorded which). The receptors stem from a male donor with ankylosing spondylitis. Each CDR3 is given with its conserved first and last residue. Each record gives: J gene, D gene, V gene, clone size, CDR3 protein, CDR3 DNA. A D gene is named only where the DNA matches it firmly. Some rows have no size entry. The others give once, few or many, or a class for an expanded clone.

j_call: TRBJ2-1
d_call: TRBD2
v_call: TRBV15
clone_size: NA
cdr3_aa: CATSGPGLAGRVGRNNEQFF
cdr3_nt: TGTGCCACCAGCGGACCCGGACTAGCGGGGAGGGTGGGGAGAAACAATGAGCAGTTCTTC

j_call: TRBJ2-7
d_call: NA
v_call: TRBV15
clone_size: NA
cdr3_aa: CATSRVGYEQYF
cdr3_nt: TGTGCCACCAGCAGAGTAGGTTACGAGCAGTACTTC

j_call: TRBJ1-2
d_call: NA
v_call: TRBV7-8
clone_size: NA
cdr3_aa: CASSPFSGTGMGGYTF
cdr3_nt: TGTGCCAGCAGCCCATTTTCAGGCACAGGGATGGGTGGCTACACCTTC

j_call: TRBJ2-7
d_call: TRBD1
v_call: TRBV7-6
clone_size: NA
cdr3_aa: CASSPGSTGPSYEQYF
cdr3_nt: TGTGCCAGCAGCCCGGGTTCGACAGGGCCTTCCTACGAGCAGTACTTC

j_call: TRBJ2-7
d_call: NA
v_call: TRBV19
clone_size: few
cdr3_aa: CASSMVPAYEQYF
cdr3_nt: TGTGCCAGTAGTATGGTTCCAGCCTACGAGCAGTACTTC

j_call: TRBJ1-1
d_call: NA
v_call: TRBV6-1
clone_size: few
cdr3_aa: CASSPIGGTEAFF
cdr3_nt: TGTGCCAGCAGTCCGATCGGGGGAACTGAAGCTTTCTTT

j_call: TRBJ1-2
d_call: NA
v_call: TRBV7-9
clone_size: many
cdr3_aa: CASSLGGYGYTF
cdr3_nt: TGTGCCAGCAGTTTAGGGGGGTATGGCTACACCTTC

j_call: TRBJ2-3
d_call: NA
v_call: TRBV20-1
clone_size: NA
cdr3_aa: CSAINTDTQYF
cdr3_nt: TGCAGTGCTATAAACACAGATACGCAGTATTTT

j_call: TRBJ2-3
d_call: NA
v_call: TRBV5-6
clone_size: few
cdr3_aa: CASSPWPTQGDTQYF
cdr3_nt: TGTGCCAGCAGCCCGTGGCCCACACAGGGAGATACGCAGTATTTT

j_call: TRBJ2-7
d_call: TRBD1
v_call: TRBV20-1
clone_size: few
cdr3_aa: CSAREMTGALLEQYF
cdr3_nt: TGCAGTGCCAGAGAGATGACAGGGGCGCTCCTAGAGCAGTACTTC

j_call: TRBJ1-5
d_call: NA
v_call: TRBV27
clone_size: many
cdr3_aa: CASSLRGNQPQHF
cdr3_nt: TGTGCCAGCAGTTTGCGGGGTAATCAGCCCCAGCATTTT

j_call: TRBJ1-1
d_call: NA
v_call: TRBV19
clone_size: NA
cdr3_aa: CASTPRLVTEAFF
cdr3_nt: TGTGCCAGTACCCCCCGACTTGTAACTGAAGCTTTCTTT

j_call: TRBJ1-3
d_call: TRBD1
v_call: TRBV5-1
clone_size: NA
cdr3_aa: CASSSGQGSPGNTIYF
cdr3_nt: TGCGCCAGCAGCTCGGGACAGGGTTCACCCGGAAACACCATATATTTT

j_call: TRBJ2-4
d_call: NA
v_call: TRBV20-1
clone_size: NA
cdr3_aa: CSAFQGDKNIQYF
cdr3_nt: TGCAGTGCGTTTCAGGGAGACAAAAACATTCAGTACTTC

j_call: TRBJ2-3
d_call: TRBD2
v_call: TRBV11-2
clone_size: NA
cdr3_aa: CASSPLGGAGGAERDTQYF
cdr3_nt: TGTGCCAGCAGCCCCCTTGGTGGAGCGGGGGGGGCCGAGAGGGATACGCAGTATTTT

j_call: TRBJ1-2
d_call: NA
v_call: TRBV4-3
clone_size: NA
cdr3_aa: CASSQDKSPLYYGYTF
cdr3_nt: TGCGCCAGCAGCCAAGATAAAAGTCCGCTCTACTATGGCTACACCTTC

j_call: TRBJ1-6
d_call: NA
v_call: TRBV19
clone_size: few
cdr3_aa: CASSAAPSFPLHF
cdr3_nt: TGTGCCAGTAGCGCCGCCCCTTCTTTCCCCCTCCACTTT

j_call: TRBJ1-2
d_call: NA
v_call: TRBV7-9
clone_size: NA
cdr3_aa: CASSLAGSPTGYTF
cdr3_nt: TGTGCCAGCAGCTTAGCGGGATCTCCTACGGGCTACACCTTC

j_call: TRBJ1-5
d_call: NA
v_call: TRBV12-3/TRBV12-4
clone_size: NA
cdr3_aa: CASSLPGMGNQPQHF
cdr3_nt: TGTGCCAGCAGTTTACCCGGCATGGGCAATCAGCCCCAGCATTTT